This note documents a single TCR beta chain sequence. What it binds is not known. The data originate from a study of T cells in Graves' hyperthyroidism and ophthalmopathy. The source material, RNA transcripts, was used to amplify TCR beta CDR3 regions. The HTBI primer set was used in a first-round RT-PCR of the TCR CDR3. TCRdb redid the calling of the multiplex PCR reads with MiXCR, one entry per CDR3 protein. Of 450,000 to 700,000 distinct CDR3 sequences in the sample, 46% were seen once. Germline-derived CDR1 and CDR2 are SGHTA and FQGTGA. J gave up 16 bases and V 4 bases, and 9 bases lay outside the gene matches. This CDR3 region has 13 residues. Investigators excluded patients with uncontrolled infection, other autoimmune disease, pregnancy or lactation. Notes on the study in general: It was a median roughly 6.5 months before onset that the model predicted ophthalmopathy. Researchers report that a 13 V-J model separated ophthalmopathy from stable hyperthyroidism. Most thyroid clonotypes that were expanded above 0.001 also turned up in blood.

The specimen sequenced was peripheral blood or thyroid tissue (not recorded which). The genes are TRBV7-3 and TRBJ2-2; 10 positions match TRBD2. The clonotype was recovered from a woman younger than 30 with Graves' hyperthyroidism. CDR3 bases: TGTGCCAGCAGCTCCCTCTCAGCGGGAGGGCCGTTTTTT. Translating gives CASSSLSAGGPFF.